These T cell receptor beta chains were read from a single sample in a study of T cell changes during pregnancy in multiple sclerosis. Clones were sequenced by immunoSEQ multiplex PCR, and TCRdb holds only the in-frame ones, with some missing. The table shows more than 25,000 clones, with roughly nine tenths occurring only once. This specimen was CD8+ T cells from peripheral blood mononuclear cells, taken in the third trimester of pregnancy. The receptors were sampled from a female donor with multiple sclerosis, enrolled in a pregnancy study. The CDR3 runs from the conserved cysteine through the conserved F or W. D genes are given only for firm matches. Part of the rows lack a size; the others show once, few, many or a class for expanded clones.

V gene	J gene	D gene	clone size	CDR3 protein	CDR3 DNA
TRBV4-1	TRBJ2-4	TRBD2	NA	CTSSQEATSGSDIQYF	TGCACCAGCAGCCAAGAAGCGACTAGCGGGAGTGACATTCAGTACTTC
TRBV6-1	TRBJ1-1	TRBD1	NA	CASPPGGTANTEAFF	TGTGCCAGTCCTCCTGGGGGGACAGCGAACACTGAAGCTTTCTTT
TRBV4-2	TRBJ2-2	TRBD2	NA	CASSHGGGLTGELFF	TGTGCCAGCAGCCACGGCGGGGGTCTCACCGGGGAGCTGTTTTTT
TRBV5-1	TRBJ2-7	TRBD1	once	CASRTRQGADYEQYF	TGCGCCAGCAGAACAAGACAGGGGGCGGATTACGAGCAGTACTTC
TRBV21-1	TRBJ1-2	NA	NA	CASNSGQNPWGYTF	TGTGCCAGCAACTCGGGACAGAACCCTTGGGGCTACACCTTC
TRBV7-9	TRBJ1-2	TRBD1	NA	CASSSPGTGDPYGYTF	TGTGCCAGCAGCTCCCCAGGCACAGGGGACCCGTATGGCTACACCTTC
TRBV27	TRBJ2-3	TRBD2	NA	CASSALEREGTDTQYF	TGTGCCAGCAGCGCCTTGGAGCGGGAGGGCACAGATACGCAGTATTTT
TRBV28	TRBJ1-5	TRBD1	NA	CASSFTYRDRGPGGQPQHF	TGTGCCAGCAGTTTCACCTACCGGGACAGGGGGCCGGGAGGACAGCCCCAGCATTTT
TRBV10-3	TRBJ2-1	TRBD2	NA	CATGAGGPRNEQFF	TGTGCCACCGGAGCGGGAGGGCCTAGGAATGAGCAGTTCTTC
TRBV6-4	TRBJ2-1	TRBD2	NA	CASSEASGKGYNEQFF	TGTGCCAGCAGTGAGGCTAGCGGGAAGGGCTACAATGAGCAGTTCTTC
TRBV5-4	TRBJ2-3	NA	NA	CASSPLQGPADTQYF	TGTGCCAGCAGCCCCCTACAGGGTCCAGCAGATACGCAGTATTTT
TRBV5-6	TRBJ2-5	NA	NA	CASSLAGGPQQETQYF	TGTGCCAGCAGCTTGGCGGGGGGCCCTCAGCAAGAGACCCAGTACTTC
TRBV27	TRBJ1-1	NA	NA	CASSADGGDTEAFF	TGTGCCAGCAGCGCGGACGGGGGAGATACTGAAGCTTTCTTT
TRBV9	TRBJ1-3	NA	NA	CASSVGDFSGNTIYF	TGTGCCAGCAGCGTAGGTGACTTCTCTGGAAACACCATATATTTT
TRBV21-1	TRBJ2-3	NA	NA	CASSKGGTRVYF	TGTGCCAGCAGCAAAGGAGGGACTCGAGTGTATTTT
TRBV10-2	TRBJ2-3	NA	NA	CASSEFGRDTQYF	TGCGCCAGCAGTGAGTTTGGCAGGGATACGCAGTATTTT
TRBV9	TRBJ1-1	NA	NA	CASSVGGGGRSSEAFF	TGTGCCAGCAGCGTAGGGGGGGGTGGCAGGAGTTCTGAAGCTTTCTTT
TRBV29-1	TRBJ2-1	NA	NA	CSVVLRDYNEQFF	TGCAGCGTTGTGCTTCGGGACTACAATGAGCAGTTCTTC
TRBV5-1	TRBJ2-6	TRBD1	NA	CASSPKTGAGANVLTF	TGCGCCAGCAGCCCAAAGACAGGGGCTGGGGCCAACGTCCTGACTTTC
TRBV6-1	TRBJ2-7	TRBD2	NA	CASGLAETYEQYF	TGTGCCAGCGGACTAGCGGAAACCTACGAGCAGTACTTC
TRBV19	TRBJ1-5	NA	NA	CASSIRNERRDQPQHF	TGTGCCAGTAGTATACGTAATGAGAGGAGGGATCAGCCCCAGCATTTT
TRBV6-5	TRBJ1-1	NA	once	CASSYSSRGNTEAFF	TGTGCCAGCAGTTACTCGAGTAGGGGGAACACTGAAGCTTTCTTT
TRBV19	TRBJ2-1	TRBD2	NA	CASSASGGGISYNEQFF	TGTGCCAGTAGTGCCTCGGGAGGGGGTATCTCCTACAATGAGCAGTTCTTC
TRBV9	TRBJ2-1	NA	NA	CASSVGGNFYNEQFF	TGTGCCAGCAGCGTTGGCGGGAATTTCTACAATGAGCAGTTCTTC
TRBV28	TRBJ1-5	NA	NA	CASTPRLGLFNQPQHF	TGTGCCAGCACCCCCAGGTTGGGGCTCTTCAATCAGCCCCAGCATTTT
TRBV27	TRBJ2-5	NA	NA	CASSSLSGHMQETQYF	TGTGCCAGCAGCTCTCTTTCGGGACATATGCAAGAGACCCAGTACTTC
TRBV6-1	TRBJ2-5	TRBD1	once	CASIPDRGRETQYF	TGTGCCAGCATCCCTGACAGGGGGCGAGAGACCCAGTACTTC
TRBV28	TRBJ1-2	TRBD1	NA	CASSPPGTAYGYTF	TGTGCCAGCAGTCCCCCCGGGACAGCCTATGGCTACACCTTC
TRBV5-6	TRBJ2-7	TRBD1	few	CASSWGQSYEQYF	TGTGCCAGCAGCTGGGGACAGAGCTACGAGCAGTACTTC
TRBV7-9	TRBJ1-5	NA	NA	CASSLDRNQPQHF	TGTGCCAGCAGCTTAGACAGGAATCAGCCCCAGCATTTT
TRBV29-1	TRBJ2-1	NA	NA	CSVEGANDEQFF	TGCAGCGTTGAGGGGGCCAACGATGAGCAGTTCTTC
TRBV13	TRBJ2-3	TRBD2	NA	CASSSGTISTDTQYF	TGTGCCAGCAGCTCCGGGACTATAAGCACAGATACGCAGTATTTT
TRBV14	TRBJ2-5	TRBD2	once	CASSGTSGGPLQETQYF	TGTGCCAGCTCCGGGACTAGCGGGGGACCTTTGCAAGAGACCCAGTACTTC
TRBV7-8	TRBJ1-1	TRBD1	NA	CASSPQDRALSEAFF	TGTGCCAGCAGCCCCCAGGACAGGGCTCTATCTGAAGCTTTCTTT
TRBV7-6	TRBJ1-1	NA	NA	CASSSSTASTEAFF	TGTGCCAGCAGCTCGTCGACAGCCTCCACTGAAGCTTTCTTT